This TCR beta chain was recorded in a study of siplizumab effects on memory and regulatory T cells (dated by TCRdb to the late 2010s). At the level of the whole study: The study looked at the effect of siplizumab, an anti-CD2 antibody, on alloreactive T-cell subsets in allogeneic mixed lymphocyte reactions made from human PBMCs.

Summary of the overall study and its limitations: Because sequences at frequencies below about 10^-5 were poorly captured, only a minor fraction of alloreactive clones could be mapped back to unstimulated subsets. Roughly 75-97% of proliferating CD4+ or CD8+ clones could not be assigned a naive or memory phenotype. In reactions with siplizumab, an average of about 75% of mappable alloreactive CD4+ clones were Treg-derived, compared with roughly 27% in control reactions. Greater diversity appeared to be present in unstimulated naive T cells than in memory T cells, and a substantial contribution to the alloresponse seemed to be made by naive cells. The suppressive function of proliferating Tregs from siplizumab cultures was not functionally confirmed. Siplizumab significantly reduced the cumulative frequency of alloreactive sequences traceable to unstimulated CD4+ memory T cells.

Sorted unstimulated T cells, along with proliferating T cells recovered from mixed lymphocyte reactions, underwent TCRbeta CDR3 sequencing. Fresh whole blood from about ten HLA-typed healthy donors served as the source for isolating PBMCs. Libraries were prepared through the immunoSEQ multiplex PCR assay. Each sample had some 94,000 TCR templates assayed by the deep sequencing platform. Genomic DNA extracted from sorted T cells was used for TCRbeta CDR3 sequencing. In the original analysis: The R programming language was used for the clonal analysis of the TCRbeta CDR3 data. Alloreactive CD4+ and CD8+ clones were defined by comparing unstimulated samples with post-reaction CFSE-low samples. Regulatory or non-regulatory origin was assigned to alloreactive CD4+ clones by matching of sequences to sorted unstimulated Treg and non-Treg repertoires. Drawn from immuneACCESS, this table holds only the in-frame rearrangements with V and J called that TCRdb kept. Clones are partly lost; checked studies trace under half to an unresolved V gene and leave the rest unexplained. D and trimming were read from the DNA, whereas the V and J calls and clone size are those reported in that table. Counted in this sample were about 85,000 clones; more than 85% of them appeared once. The leading ten clones occupy approximately 18% of the sample.

On this clone: The specificity of this receptor is unknown. Within one base of it there is no much larger clone, and no base qualities were kept.

From the cysteine up to the phenylalanine, the CDR3 has a length of 14 residues. The entry retains the CDR3 DNA only, 42 bases that are in frame from base 1. V and J lose 4 bases and 5 bases, and a span of 12 bases separates them. CDR1 and CDR2 are drawn from the germline V gene: SGHRS, YFSETQ. The chain is encoded by TRBV5-1 joined to TRBJ2-2; a tentative D call is TRBD2 (5 bases match). The specimen sequenced was CD8+ T cells sorted from blood. This sequence was found in a human donor in good health. DNA sequence: TGCGCCAGCAGCAGGACCCCGGGGACCGGGGAGCTGTTTTTT. This sequence encodes CASSRTPGTGELFF.